Each of the 3 T cell receptor beta chains below was sequenced from the same sample in a study of tumor-infiltrating lymphocytes in primary liver carcinoma. Blood RNA originated from unsorted whole blood, with germline DNA additionally extracted. Synthesis of TCR beta cDNA was carried out from 450 to 650 ng total RNA with a constant-region primer. The TCR beta library was amplified through three nested multiplex PCR rounds in a modified ARM-PCR procedure. Amplification in the first two PCR rounds was performed using TRBV1-TRBV30 forward primers and a C-beta reverse primer for around 11 cycles each. TCRdb reanalysed the multiplex PCR reads using MiXCR and keeps one entry per CDR3 protein. The top ten hold 5.5% to 7% of the sample, which has fewer than 350,000 distinct CDR3 sequences, less than 70% seen once. What was sequenced was peripheral blood. The receptors stem from a man aged 40-55 years with primary liver carcinoma and hepatitis B virus infection.

J is TRBJ2-5 and V is TRBV5-1; weak D call: TRBD1 (5 bases). V lost 4 bases and J lost 5, with 15 bases in between. The CDR3 consists of 14 residues. Germline V gene sequence: CDR1 SGHRS, CDR2 YFSETQ. Here the CDR3 reads CASSIQGIVETQYF. CDR3 nucleotide sequence: TGCGCCAGCAGCATCCAGGGAATAGTGGAGACCCAGTACTTC.

This chain connects TRBV29-1 to TRBJ1-1; D ambiguous. The CDR3 covers 12 residues. Germline loops: CDR1 SQVTM, CDR2 ANQGSEA. The CDR3 here is CRGVGKNTEAFF. The DNA of the CDR3 is TGCCGTGGGGTCGGTAAGAACACTGAAGCTTTCTTT.

The chain is built from TRBV5-1 and TRBJ1-2; weak D call: TRBD1 (5 bases). V was shortened by 4 bases and J by 5 bases, with 12 bases between the two germline ends. The V gene's germline CDR1 is SGHRS and CDR2 YFSETQ. This CDR3 comprises 13 residues. In DNA, the CDR3 is TGCGCCAGCAGCCAGATACAGGTATATGGCTACACCTTC. Translating it yields CASSQIQVYGYTF.